This TCR beta chain originates from a study of shared clonotypes between healthy human individuals. Whole-study results and caveats: Rarefaction curves obtained for sorted subsets showed sequencing incomplete despite large depth. Clonotypes shared by all four donors outscored non-shared clonotypes in generation probability.

CD45RO negativity and positive selection for CCR7 defined naive CD8 cells, a population that excluded terminally differentiated effector memory CD45RA+ cells. The donor population consisted of healthy HIV-negative adults with no recent acute infections or vaccinations. As regards this clone: The antigen is not known.

Original handling: ImmunoSEQ junction-only sequences lacked quality scores, so their filtering differed. Repertoires were generated with immunoSEQ multiplex PCR, while TCRdb's copy carries only in-frame clones and drops some. V and J calls and clone size follow that table, whereas D and trimming were derived from the DNA. The sample has 650,000 to 800,000 clones, 90% to 95% seen once. CDR1 is MDHEN and CDR2 is SYDVKM in the germline V gene. The CDR3 extends over 14 amino acids. V was clipped by 2 bases and J by 4 bases, with 9 bases between them. This receptor was taken from a man younger than 45 in good health. The chain has TRBV28 and TRBJ1-3, with a weak D call TRBD1 (5 bases). The sequencing sample was made of naive CD8+ T cells sorted from blood. CDR3 DNA sequence: TGTGCCAGCAGTTTAAGCAGGGTCGGAAACACCATATATTTT. Translating it yields CASSLSRVGNTIYF.